This note documents a single T cell receptor (beta chain) sequence. The antigen it binds to is not known. Base-call qualities are not available, and no considerably larger clone is one nucleotide away. Using the deep immunoSEQ assay, multiplex PCR amplified TCR CDR3 regions from genomic DNA. Genomic DNA extracted from each cell subset was distributed evenly over all wells of several immunoSEQ 96-well plates, and each plate served as one replicate. For sorted subsets, each replicate PCR was loaded with roughly 190 ng genomic DNA, equivalent to some 27,000 T cell genomes. Purified libraries were quantified with a Qubit 3.0 fluorometer, sized on a Bioanalyzer 2100, and re-quantified with the KAPA Library Quantification kit. A separate single-read 150-cycle Illumina NextSeq 550 flow cell was used to sequence each immunoSEQ 96-well plate. The original methods were these. Because only junctional sequences without quality scores were contained in the immunoSEQ output, filtering matching that applied to full-length reads could not be performed. To assign V/J genes and CDR3, sequences were annotated against IMGT germline references using PyIR, a Python wrapper for IgBLAST v1.9. Reads were removed for weak V/J assignments (E-value above 1e-6), missing CDR3, stop codons, out-of-frame junctions, or ambiguous translated residues. V3J clonotypes were defined by identical inferred V gene, J gene, and CDR3 amino acid sequence. Percentage overlap between repertoires was computed as shared unique clonotypes divided by the size of the smaller repertoire. Three approaches were used to assess repertoire richness: RTK rarefaction, the Chao1 estimator, and Recon v2.1 estimates of unobserved clonotypes. Generation probabilities were computed with OLGA for all TCRbeta clonotypes obtained by the gDNA method from four donors. Sourced from immuneACCESS, this table was stored by TCRdb with only in-frame sequences that have V and J called. A share of the clones is absent; for the studies checked, an unresolved V gene accounts for under half, and the remainder has no known explanation. V, J and clone size were drawn from that table, and D and trimming were deduced from the DNA. The sample table contains about 580,000 clones; only one count was recorded for 98% of them. The ten largest make up 0.25% to 0.35% of the sample.

CD8 naive samples were obtained by positive selection for CCR7 among CD45RO-negative cells, yielding a CD45RA+CCR7+ population from which TemRA cells were excluded. Healthy HIV-negative adults with no recently reported acute infections or vaccinations were included as donors. Only Caucasian adults living in Nashville, Tennessee, USA were represented among the donors. After blood collection by leukapheresis, PBMCs were isolated using Ficoll-Histopaque density gradient centrifugation and then cryopreserved in the vapor phase of liquid nitrogen. Analytical flow cytometry was used to check the purity and quantity of every magnetically sorted T cell population. Each sorted fraction had its genomic DNA isolated and then quantified by UV absorbance on a Nanodrop 2000c. V is reduced by 4 bases and J by 5 bases, leaving a spacing of 14 bases between them. Inclusive of the bounding cysteine and phenylalanine, the CDR3 is 14 residues long. CDR3 DNA only is kept here, 42 bases in frame from base 1. The germline V gene gives CDR1 as ENHRY and CDR2 as SYGVKD.

These data originate in a study of shared clonotypes between healthy human individuals (dated by TCRdb to about 2020). About the investigation overall: The cohort comprised a couple of women and a few men aged 18 to 49 years. For each donor, CD4 naive and CD4 memory were each run on three plates, CD8 naive on two plates, and CD8 memory on one plate. To estimate repertoire size and how much clonotypes are shared between individuals, the study performed deep sequencing of blood TCR repertoires from a few healthy adults. To increase sequencing depth and limit assay-specific biases, TCR repertoire library preparation and sequencing were carried out by different laboratories using diverse techniques. Per donor, leukapheresis produced somewhere between about 0.8 and 9 billion PBMCs. What the authors observed across the whole study: Rarefaction of sorted-subset datasets indicated incomplete sequencing despite the large sequencing depth. The genetic and exposure-history diversity represented was limited by the small number of donors. Around 5% of naive CD4, 3.5% of naive CD8, about 2.1% of memory CD4, and 0.4% of memory CD8 clonotypes were shared across a few donors. Higher generation probabilities were observed for clonotypes shared by all four sorted-subset donors than for non-shared clonotypes. Sampling was limited to blood, and TCR repertoires in tissue likely differ from TCR repertoires in blood. Naive subsets generally had larger estimated clonotype richness than memory subsets did. Pairwise subsampling led to the expectation that sequencing depth would affect the degree of clonotype sharing among donors.

The chain links TRBV10-3 with TRBJ1-1; the D gene lacks a confident call. The TCR comes from a young man in good health. The sample comprised naive CD8+ T cells sorted from blood. Per the publication, the cell subset or site label means: CD45RA+CCR7+. For the CDR3, the sequence is CAISAATSGTEAFF. The DNA sequence is as follows: TGTGCCATCAGTGCTGCGACATCCGGGACTGAAGCTTTCTTT.